A single T cell receptor (beta chain) is shown here with its context. Its antigen target is currently unknown. No much larger clone is present one base from it, and per-base qualities are unavailable. This sample was included in a study of identical twins (dated by TCRdb to about 2016). Study-level background: The study deep-sequenced TCR alpha and beta repertoires from monozygotic twins, unrelated adults of various ages and cord blood to test whether fetal clonotypes persist. To rule out contamination, replicate twin experiments were performed at different times with different library preparation protocols.

Library creation used 5' RACE. The sequencer listed for this sample is Illumina HiSeq 2000. A universal primer binding site was added through template switching, and the final cDNA carried a unique molecular identifier so that TCR cDNA molecules could be counted accurately. Specific primers in the conserved constant-segment region were used to synthesize first-strand cDNA for the TCR alpha and beta chains. Each cDNA library was double barcoded, with a SMART-Mk sample barcode plus Illumina barcodes, to control for contamination. TruSeq adapter sequences, together with Illumina sample barcodes, were added in two successive PCR steps. The Illumina HiSeq platform was used with custom primers to sequence TCR alpha and beta cDNA libraries. Concerning the study's data processing: Raw reads were processed with MiGEC to extract unique molecular identifiers, and MiXCR was used to determine CDR3 positions. For each individual, recombination models were inferred using an EM algorithm with the repgenHMM and IGoR tools. Shared clonotypes were analyzed with the tcR package in R, and sharing was normalized by the product of cloneset sizes. To study raw recombination free of thymic and clonal selection effects, out-of-frame nonproductive sequences were analyzed. The public reads were reanalyzed by TCRdb: fastp trimming at Q25, MiXCR alignment, in-frame beta chains only. Here each entry gathers all rows of one CDR3 protein and keeps the most common genes and DNA. In this record, the V and J calls reflect TCRdb's handling and not the investigators' own analysis. The sample profile shows about 890,000 distinct CDR3 sequences; over 9% of them were found once. About 1.6% of the sample lies in the top ten.

Broad study findings and their caveats: Because the same donors could not be followed over many years, the conclusions depended on cross-sectional statistical analysis. Recombination models systematically underestimated out-of-frame TCR alpha sharing in monozygotic twins but agreed with sharing between unrelated individuals. Fewer insertions were carried by abundant cord blood beta clonotypes, a similar but weaker trend appeared in young adult naive repertoires, and no such trend appeared in memory repertoires. The excess sharing between twins in beta out-of-frame sequences was weaker because fewer shared sequences reduced the signal-to-noise ratio. Zero-insertion analyses could be partly confounded by invariant T cells such as MAIT and iNKT, though diverse VJ usage argued against such confounding for most clonotypes. Compared with coincidental sharing between unrelated individuals, out-of-frame TCR alpha sequences shared between twins had an excess of sequences with low generation probability.

Every donor in the study was a healthy Caucasian. Three pairs of female monozygotic twins, all aged 18 to 29 years, were included in the twin cohort. RNA for TCR libraries was isolated from peripheral blood mononuclear cells. Spanning cysteine to phenylalanine, the CDR3 consists of 15 amino acids. This entry keeps only the CDR3 DNA: 45 bases, framed from base 1. The junction carries 9 bases between V and J, which are trimmed by 0 bases and 1 base respectively. From a lookup of the germline V gene, CDR1 and CDR2 are SNHLY and FYNNEI. The data also belong to a second study, concerning yellow fever vaccine responses in identical twins. As the second publication notes: The authors reported that the T cell response to vaccination in identical twins appeared partly convergent and partly personalized. In identical twins, the study followed T cell clones that responded to the vaccine with precision.

Input material: PBMCs. The rearrangement combines TRBV2 with TRBJ2-5, and possibly TRBD2, on 5 matching bases. This clonotype was obtained from a young woman in good health. The CDR3 loop reads CASSEAQGLQETQYF. The DNA sequence is as follows: TGTGCCAGCAGTGAAGCGCAAGGACTCCAAGAGACCCAGTACTTC.